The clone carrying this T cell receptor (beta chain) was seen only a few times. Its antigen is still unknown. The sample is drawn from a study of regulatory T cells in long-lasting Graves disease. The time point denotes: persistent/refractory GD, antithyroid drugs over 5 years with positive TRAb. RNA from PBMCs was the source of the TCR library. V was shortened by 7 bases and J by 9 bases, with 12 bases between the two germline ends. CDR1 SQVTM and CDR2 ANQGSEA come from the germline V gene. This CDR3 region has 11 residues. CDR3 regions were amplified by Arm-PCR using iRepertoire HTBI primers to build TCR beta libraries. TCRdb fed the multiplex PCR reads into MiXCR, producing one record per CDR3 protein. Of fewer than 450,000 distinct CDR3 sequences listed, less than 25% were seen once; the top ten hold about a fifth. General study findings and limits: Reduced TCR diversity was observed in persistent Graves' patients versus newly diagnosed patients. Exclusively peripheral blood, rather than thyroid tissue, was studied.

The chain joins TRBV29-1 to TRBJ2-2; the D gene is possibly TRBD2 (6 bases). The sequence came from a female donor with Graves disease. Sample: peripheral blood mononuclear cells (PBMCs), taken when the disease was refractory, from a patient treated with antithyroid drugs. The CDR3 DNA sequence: TGCAGCGCCCAACTAGCACGGGAGCTGTTTTTT. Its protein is CSAQLARELFF.